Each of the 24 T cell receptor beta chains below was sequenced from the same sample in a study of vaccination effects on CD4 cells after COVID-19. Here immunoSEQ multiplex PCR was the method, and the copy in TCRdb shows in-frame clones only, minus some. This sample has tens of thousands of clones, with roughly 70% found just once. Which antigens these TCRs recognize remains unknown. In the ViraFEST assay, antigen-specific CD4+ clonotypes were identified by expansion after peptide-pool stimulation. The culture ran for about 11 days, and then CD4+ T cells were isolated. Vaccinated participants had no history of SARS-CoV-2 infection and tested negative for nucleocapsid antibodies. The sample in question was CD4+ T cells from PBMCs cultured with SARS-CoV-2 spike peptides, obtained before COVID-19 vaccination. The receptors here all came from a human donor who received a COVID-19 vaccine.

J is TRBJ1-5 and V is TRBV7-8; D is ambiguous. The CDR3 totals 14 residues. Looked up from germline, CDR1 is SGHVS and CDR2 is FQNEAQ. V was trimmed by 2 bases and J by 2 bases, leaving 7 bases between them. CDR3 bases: TGTGCCAGCAGCTTAAGGGCAGGCAATCAGCCCCAGCATTTT. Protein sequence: CASSLRAGNQPQHF.

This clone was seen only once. For the CDR3, the DNA is TGTGCCATCAGTGAGTTGAGGAACACTGAAGCTTTCTTT. Its translation: CAISELRNTEAFF. V usage is TRBV10-3 and J usage is TRBJ1-1; D unresolved. Germline CDR1 and CDR2: ENHRY and SYGVKD. V lost 1 base to trimming and J lost 1 base, with 4 bases between them. The CDR3 contains 13 residues.

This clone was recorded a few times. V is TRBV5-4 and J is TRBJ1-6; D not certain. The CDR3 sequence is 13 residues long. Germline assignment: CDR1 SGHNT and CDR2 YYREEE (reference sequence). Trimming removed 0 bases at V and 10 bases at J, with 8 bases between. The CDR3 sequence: CASSLEGYSPLHF. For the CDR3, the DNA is TGTGCCAGCAGCTTGGAGGGATACTCACCCCTCCACTTT.

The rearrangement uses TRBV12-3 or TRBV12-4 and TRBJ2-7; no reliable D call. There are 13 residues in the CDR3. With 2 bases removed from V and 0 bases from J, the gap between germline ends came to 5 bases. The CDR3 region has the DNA TGTGCCAGCAGTTTATCAAACTCCTACGAGCAGTACTTC. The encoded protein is CASSLSNSYEQYF.

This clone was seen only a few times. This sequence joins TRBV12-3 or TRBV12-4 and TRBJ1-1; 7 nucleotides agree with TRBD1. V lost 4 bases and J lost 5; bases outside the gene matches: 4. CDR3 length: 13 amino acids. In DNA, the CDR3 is TGTGCCAGCAGTTGGTCACAGGGGACTGAAGCTTTCTTT. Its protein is CASSWSQGTEAFF.

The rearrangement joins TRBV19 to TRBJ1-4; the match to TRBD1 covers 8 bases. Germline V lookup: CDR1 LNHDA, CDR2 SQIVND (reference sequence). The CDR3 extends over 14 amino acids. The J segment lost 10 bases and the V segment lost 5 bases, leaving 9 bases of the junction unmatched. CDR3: CASSPQGALPKLFF. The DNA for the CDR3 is TGTGCCAGTAGTCCTCAGGGGGCGTTGCCAAAACTGTTTTTT.

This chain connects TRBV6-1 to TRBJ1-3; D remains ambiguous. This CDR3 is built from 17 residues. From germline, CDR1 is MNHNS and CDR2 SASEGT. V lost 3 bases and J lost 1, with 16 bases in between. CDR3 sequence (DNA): TGTGCCAGCAGTGACGACTTAGGAGGACTATCTGGAAACACCATATATTTT. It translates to CASSDDLGGLSGNTIYF.

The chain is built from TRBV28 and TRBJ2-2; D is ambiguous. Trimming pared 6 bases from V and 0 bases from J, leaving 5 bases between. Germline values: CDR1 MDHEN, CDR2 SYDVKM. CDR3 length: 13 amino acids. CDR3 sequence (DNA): TGTGCCAGCAGGAGCTCGAACACCGGGGAGCTGTTTTTT. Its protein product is CASRSSNTGELFF.

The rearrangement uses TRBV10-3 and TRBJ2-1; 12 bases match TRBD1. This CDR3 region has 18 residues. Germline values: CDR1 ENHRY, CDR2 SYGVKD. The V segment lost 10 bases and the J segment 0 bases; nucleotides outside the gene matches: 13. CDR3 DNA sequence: TGTGCCACGACCTCCGGGACAGGGGGCCAGAGCTCCTACAATGAGCAGTTCTTC. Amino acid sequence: CATTSGTGGQSSYNEQFF.

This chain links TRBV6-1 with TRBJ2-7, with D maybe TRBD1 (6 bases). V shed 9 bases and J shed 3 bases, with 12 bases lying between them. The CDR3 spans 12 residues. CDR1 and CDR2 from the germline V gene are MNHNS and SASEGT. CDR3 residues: CARTDRYYEQYF. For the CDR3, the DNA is TGTGCCAGGACGGACAGATACTACGAGCAGTACTTC.

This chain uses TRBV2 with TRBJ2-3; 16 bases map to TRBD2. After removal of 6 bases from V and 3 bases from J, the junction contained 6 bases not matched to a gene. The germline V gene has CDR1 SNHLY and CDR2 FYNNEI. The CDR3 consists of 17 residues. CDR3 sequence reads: CASRRGTSGRATDTQYF. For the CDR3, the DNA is TGTGCCAGCAGGAGAGGGACTAGCGGGAGGGCAACAGATACGCAGTATTTT.

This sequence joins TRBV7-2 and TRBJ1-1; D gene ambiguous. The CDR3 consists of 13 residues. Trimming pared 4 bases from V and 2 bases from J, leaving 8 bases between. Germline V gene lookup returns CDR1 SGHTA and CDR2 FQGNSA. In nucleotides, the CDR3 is TGTGCCAGCAGCTCGTGGGCTAACACTGAAGCTTTCTTT. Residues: CASSSWANTEAFF.

The CDR3 nucleotides read TGTGCCAGTAGTTCACCGGGACTATTCACAGATACGCAGTATTTT. This codes for CASSSPGLFTDTQYF. The chain carries TRBV19 and TRBJ2-3, with 7 bases lining up with TRBD2. V gave up 5 bases and J gave up 2 bases; unmatched junction bases: 7. Germline lookup yields CDR1 LNHDA and CDR2 SQIVND (reference sequence). The CDR3 runs to 15 residues.

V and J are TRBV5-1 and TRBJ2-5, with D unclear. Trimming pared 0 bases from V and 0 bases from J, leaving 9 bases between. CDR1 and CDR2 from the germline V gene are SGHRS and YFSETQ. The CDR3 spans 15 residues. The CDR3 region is CASSLVSLDQETQYF. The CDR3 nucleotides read TGCGCCAGCAGCTTGGTATCGTTGGACCAAGAGACCCAGTACTTC.

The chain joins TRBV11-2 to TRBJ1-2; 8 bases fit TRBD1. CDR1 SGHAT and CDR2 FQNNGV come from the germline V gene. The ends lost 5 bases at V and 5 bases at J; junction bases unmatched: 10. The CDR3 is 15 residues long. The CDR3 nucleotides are TGTGCCAGCAGCACAATACAGGGGGTCGGTTATGGCTACACCTTC. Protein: CASSTIQGVGYGYTF. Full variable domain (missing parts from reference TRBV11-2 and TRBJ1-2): EAGVAQSPRYKIIEKRQSVAFWCNPISGHATLYWYQQILGQGPKLLIQFQNNGVVDDSQLPKDRFSAERLKGVDSTLKIQPAKLEDSAVYLCASSTIQGVGYGYTFGSGTRLTVV.

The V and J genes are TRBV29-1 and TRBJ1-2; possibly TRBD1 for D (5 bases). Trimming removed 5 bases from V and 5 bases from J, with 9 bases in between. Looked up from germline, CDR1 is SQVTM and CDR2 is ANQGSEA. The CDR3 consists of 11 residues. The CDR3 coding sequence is TGCAGCGTTCCAGGGACTTATGGCTACACCTTC. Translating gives CSVPGTYGYTF.

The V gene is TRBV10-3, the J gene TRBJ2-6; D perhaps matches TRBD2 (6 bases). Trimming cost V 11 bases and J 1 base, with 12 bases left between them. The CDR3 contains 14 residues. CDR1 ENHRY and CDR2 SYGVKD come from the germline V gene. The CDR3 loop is CAAWGESGANVLTF. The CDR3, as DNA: TGTGCCGCGTGGGGGGAGTCTGGGGCCAACGTCCTGACTTTC.

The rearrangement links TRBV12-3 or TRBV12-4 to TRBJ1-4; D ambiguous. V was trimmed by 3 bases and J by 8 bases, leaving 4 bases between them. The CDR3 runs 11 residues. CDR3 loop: CASSLGEKLFF. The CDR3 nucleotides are TGTGCCAGCAGTTTGGGCGAAAAACTGTTTTTT.

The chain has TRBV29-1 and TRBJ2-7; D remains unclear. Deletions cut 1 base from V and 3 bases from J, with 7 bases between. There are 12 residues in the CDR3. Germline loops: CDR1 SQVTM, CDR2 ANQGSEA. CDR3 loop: CSVEGAGYEQYF. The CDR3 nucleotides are TGCAGCGTTGAAGGGGCAGGCTACGAGCAGTACTTC.

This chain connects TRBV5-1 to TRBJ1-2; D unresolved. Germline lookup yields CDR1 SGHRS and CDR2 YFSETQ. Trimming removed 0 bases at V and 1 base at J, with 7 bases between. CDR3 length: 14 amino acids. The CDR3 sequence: CASSLDGLNYGYTF. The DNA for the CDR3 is TGCGCCAGCAGCTTGGACGGTCTTAACTATGGCTACACCTTC.

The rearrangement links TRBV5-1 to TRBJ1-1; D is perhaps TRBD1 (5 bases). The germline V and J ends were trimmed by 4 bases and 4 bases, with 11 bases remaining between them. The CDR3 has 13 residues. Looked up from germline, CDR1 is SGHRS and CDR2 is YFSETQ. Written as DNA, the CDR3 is TGCGCCAGCAGCGGGAGGGGATCCACTGAAGCTTTCTTT. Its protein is CASSGRGSTEAFF.

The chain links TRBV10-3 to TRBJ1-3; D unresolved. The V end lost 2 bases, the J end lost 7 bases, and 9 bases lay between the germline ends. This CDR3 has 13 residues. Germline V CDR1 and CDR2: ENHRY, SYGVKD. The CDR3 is CAISEGNSNTIYF. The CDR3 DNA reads TGTGCCATCAGTGAGGGGAATTCGAACACCATATATTTT.

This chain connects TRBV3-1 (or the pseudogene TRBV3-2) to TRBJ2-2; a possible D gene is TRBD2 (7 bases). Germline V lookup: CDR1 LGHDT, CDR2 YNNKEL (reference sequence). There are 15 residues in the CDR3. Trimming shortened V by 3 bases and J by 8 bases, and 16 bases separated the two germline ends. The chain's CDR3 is CASSHLRGGLGELFF. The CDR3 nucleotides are TGTGCCAGCAGCCACCTGAGGGGGGGCTTGGGGGAGCTGTTTTTT.

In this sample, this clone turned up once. CDR3 coding DNA: TGTGCCAGCAGCCCAGGACAAGTCATGAACACTGAAGCTTTCTTT. Translating it yields CASSPGQVMNTEAFF. This chain links TRBV5-6 with TRBJ1-1, with TRBD1 as a possible D gene (5 bases). CDR1 is SGHDT, CDR2 YYEEEE, per germline. Trimming pared 4 bases from V and 0 bases from J, leaving 13 bases between. CDR3 length: 15 amino acids.